A single sample gave rise to the 7 T cell receptor beta chains below, sequenced in a study of technical replicates of blood from a handful of donors (dated by TCRdb to 2016 to 2017). Library construction relied on the immunoSEQ multiplex PCR assay. Held by TCRdb, this immuneACCESS table contains in-frame sequences only and omits some clones. Under half of the omission traces to an unresolved V gene where checked; the cause of the rest is unknown. This sample gives 60,000 to 90,000 clones in total; around 97% of them show up just once. The ten biggest clones cover approximately 0.2% of the sample. Sequencing was done on a sample of T cells isolated from PBMCs. The source is a human donor in good health.

V is TRBV19 and J is TRBJ1-5; D not resolved. This CDR3 is 17 amino acids long. Trimming removed 3 bases from V and 7 bases from J, with 22 bases in between. Germline loops: CDR1 LNHDA, CDR2 SQIVND (reference sequence). CDR3 in amino acids: CASSMSPRRVPTQPQHF. The CDR3 DNA reads as TGTGCCAGTAGTATGTCCCCTCGGAGGGTGCCAACCCAGCCCCAGCATTTT.

The chain uses TRBV9 and TRBJ2-1; a weak D match, TRBD2 (6 bases). The CDR3 length is 15 residues. The V end lost 1 base, the J end lost 7 bases, and 15 bases lay between the germline ends. Germline V gives CDR1 SGDLS, CDR2 YYNGEE. DNA for the CDR3: TGTGCCAGCAGCGTATGGCGGGGCCTTGCTAATGAGCAGTTCTTC. Translated: CASSVWRGLANEQFF.

V gene TRBV13 combines with J gene TRBJ2-1; the match to TRBD2 covers 10 bases. This CDR3 is built from 15 residues. CDR1 is PRHDT, CDR2 FYEKMQ, per germline (reference sequence). Trimming at V came to 1 base and at J to 7 bases, leaving 4 bases not matched to a gene. The CDR3, as DNA: TGTGCCAGCAGCTTAGCAGCGGGGGGGTCTAATGAGCAGTTCTTC. Translating gives CASSLAAGGSNEQFF.

The chain links TRBV4-1 to TRBJ2-5; maybe TRBD2 (6 bases). The ends were cut back, 1 base at V and 2 bases at J, with 14 bases in the middle. The CDR3 has 16 amino acids. From germline, CDR1 is MGHRA and CDR2 YSYEKL. For the CDR3, the DNA is TGCGCCAGCAGCCAAGGGACACTAGCAGATCAAGAGACCCAGTACTTC. Translating gives CASSQGTLADQETQYF.

The rearrangement uses TRBV11-3 and TRBJ2-5; 9 positions agree with TRBD2. Germline V gives CDR1 SGHNT, CDR2 YENEEA. This CDR3 is 18 amino acids long. V lost 5 bases, J lost 5 bases, and 18 bases stayed unmatched. The CDR3 loop reads CASSPPSGGGEVEETQYF. The CDR3 nucleotides read TGTGCCAGCAGCCCCCCGTCGGGCGGGGGGGAGGTTGAGGAGACCCAGTACTTC.

J is TRBJ2-5 and V is TRBV6-5; TRBD1 matches at 8 bases. This CDR3 is built from 15 residues. CDR1 is MNHEY and CDR2 is SVGAGI in the germline V gene. V shed 6 bases and J 2 bases; nucleotides not matched to a gene: 8. CDR3 bases: TGTGCCAGCAGGACCGGACAGGGAAGGCAAGAGACCCAGTACTTC. The encoded protein is CASRTGQGRQETQYF.

The chain recombines TRBV10-2 with TRBJ1-1; no firm D call. This CDR3 comprises 15 residues. Trimming pared 0 bases from V and 5 bases from J, leaving 13 bases between. Germline lookup yields CDR1 WSHSY and CDR2 SAAADI. CDR3 residues: CASSESRLPQTEAFF. For the CDR3, the DNA is TGCGCCAGCAGTGAGTCGAGGCTCCCCCAGACTGAAGCTTTCTTT.